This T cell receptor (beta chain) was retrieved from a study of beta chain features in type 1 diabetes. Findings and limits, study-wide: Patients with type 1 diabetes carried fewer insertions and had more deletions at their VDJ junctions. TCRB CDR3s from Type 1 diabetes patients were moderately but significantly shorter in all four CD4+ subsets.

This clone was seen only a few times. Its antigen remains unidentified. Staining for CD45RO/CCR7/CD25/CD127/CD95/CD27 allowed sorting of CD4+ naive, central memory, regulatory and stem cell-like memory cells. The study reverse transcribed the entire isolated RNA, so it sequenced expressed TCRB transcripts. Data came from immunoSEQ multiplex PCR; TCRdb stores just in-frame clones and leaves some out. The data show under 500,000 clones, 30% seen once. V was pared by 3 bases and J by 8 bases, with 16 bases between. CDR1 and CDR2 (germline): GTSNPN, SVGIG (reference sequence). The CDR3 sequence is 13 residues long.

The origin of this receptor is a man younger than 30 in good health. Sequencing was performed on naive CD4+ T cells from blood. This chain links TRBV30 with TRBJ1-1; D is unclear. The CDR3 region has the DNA TGTGCCTGGAGAGCCACCGCCTACCCAGAAGCTTTCTTT. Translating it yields CAWRATAYPEAFF.